These T cell receptor beta chains were read from a single sample in a study of cytomegalovirus exposure and HLA in healthy donors. Repertoires were generated with immunoSEQ multiplex PCR, while TCRdb's copy carries only in-frame clones and drops some. The data hold about 190,000 clones, with around 88% observed a single time. Sequencing was performed on PBMCs. The receptors come from a woman aged 25 to 45 in good health and CMV-seronegative. Each CDR3 is given with its conserved first and last residue. A D gene is named only where the DNA matches it firmly. Clone size is not always given. Where it is, it says once, few, many or a class for expanded clones.

J	D	size	V	DNA	CDR3
TRBJ2-1	.	.	TRBV5-6	TGTGCCAGCAGCTTGGTGCTGGGGGGCAATGAGCAGTTCTTC	CASSLVLGGNEQFF
TRBJ2-2	TRBD2	.	TRBV5-3	TGTGCCAGAAGCCTTTCAAGGGATAGCGGGACTAACACCGGGGAGCTGTTTTTT	CARSLSRDSGTNTGELFF
TRBJ1-1	.	.	TRBV19	TGTGCCAGTAGAGGAGGGACTCACACTGAAGCTTTCTTT	CASRGGTHTEAFF
TRBJ2-7	TRBD1	.	TRBV2	TGTGCCAGTCGGACAGGGTTTTCCTACGAGCAGTACTTC	CASRTGFSYEQYF
TRBJ2-3	TRBD2	.	TRBV5-4	TGTGCCAGCAGCCATACTAGCGGGGGGAGGGGGGATACGCAGTATTTT	CASSHTSGGRGDTQYF
TRBJ1-6	.	.	TRBV19	TGTGCCAGGGGTGGGAGGGTGCCCTCACCCCTCCACTTT	CARGGRVPSPLHF
TRBJ2-5	TRBD2	.	TRBV5-8	TGTGCCAGCAGCTTTGTACCGGGAGGGGAGACCCAGTACTTC	CASSFVPGGETQYF
TRBJ2-7	.	.	TRBV15	TGTGCCACCAGCAGAGGTGGCCAGATCTACGAGCAGTACTTC	CATSRGGQIYEQYF
TRBJ1-1	.	few	TRBV5-8	TGTGCCAGCAGCTTGTGGAGGGCCCGAACCGAGGCCACTGAAGCTTTCTTT	CASSLWRARTEATEAFF
TRBJ1-2	TRBD1	once	TRBV7-2	TGTGCCAGCAGCGAGGACAGGGTGAATGGCTACACCTTC	CASSEDRVNGYTF
TRBJ2-7	TRBD2	.	TRBV27	TGTGCCAGCAGTTTATGGGCGGGAGCCTACGAGCAGTACTTC	CASSLWAGAYEQYF
TRBJ2-5	TRBD2	.	TRBV11-2	TGTGCCAGCAGCTACCAGCGGGGGTACCAAGAGACCCAGTACTTC	CASSYQRGYQETQYF
TRBJ2-2	.	.	TRBV11-2	TGTGCCAGCAGCCAACCAGTAATTACCGGGGAGCTGTTTTTT	CASSQPVITGELFF
TRBJ2-5	TRBD2	.	TRBV19	TGTGCCAGTAGTATCATAGGGGAGGGATTGGAGACCCAGTACTTC	CASSIIGEGLETQYF
TRBJ1-3	TRBD1	.	TRBV5-1	TGCGCCAGCAGCCAGCTGGGACAGGGGAGAGGAAACACCATATATTTT	CASSQLGQGRGNTIYF
TRBJ2-2	TRBD1	.	TRBV11-1	TGTGCCAGCAGAACTTCCAGGGGGTCAGCGAACACCGGGGAGCTGTTTTTT	CASRTSRGSANTGELFF
TRBJ2-5	TRBD2	once	TRBV28	TGTGCCAGCAGCCCTGCGGGACTAGCGGGGGCCAATCAGGAAGAGACCCAGTACTTC	CASSPAGLAGANQEETQYF
TRBJ2-3	TRBD2	once	TRBV14	TGTGCCAGCAGCCCCCGGGACTACACAGATACGCAGTATTTT	CASSPRDYTDTQYF
TRBJ2-5	.	.	TRBV27	TGTGCCAGCAGTTTCCAGTTGGGGGCCGGAGAGACCCAGTACTTC	CASSFQLGAGETQYF
TRBJ2-1	.	.	TRBV27	TGTGCCAGCAGTAGACAGAACAATGAGCAGTTCTTC	CASSRQNNEQFF
TRBJ1-1	.	.	TRBV27	TGTGCCAGCAGTTTAGGTGGGGCGTACACTGAAGCTTTCTTT	CASSLGGAYTEAFF
TRBJ1-1	.	.	TRBV5-8	TGTGCCAGCAGCCACACAGATCTCTTGGACACTGAAGCTTTCTTT	CASSHTDLLDTEAFF
TRBJ2-7	TRBD1	once	TRBV29-1	TGCAGCGTTTTAGAGACAGGGAACTTCTACGAGCAGTACTTC	CSVLETGNFYEQYF
TRBJ2-1	TRBD2	.	TRBV7-3	TGTGCCAGCAGCTTAGGGACTAGCGGGGGGGCACTGTTCTTC	CASSLGTSGGALFF
TRBJ1-3	.	once	TRBV18	TGTGCCAGCTCGTCCCGTTCTGGAAACACCATATATTTT	CASSSRSGNTIYF
TRBJ1-2	TRBD1	once	TRBV6-1	TGTGCCAGCAGTGAGGAAGCCTCCTTTACAGGGGCCTATGGCTACACCTTC	CASSEEASFTGAYGYTF
TRBJ1-1	.	.	TRBV2	TGTGCCAGCAGTGAAAGGGAGATGGTCACTGAAGCTTTCTTT	CASSEREMVTEAFF
TRBJ2-3	.	once	TRBV2	TGTGCCAGCAGCAATCGACTAGGTAGCACAGATACGCAGTATTTT	CASSNRLGSTDTQYF
TRBJ1-3	.	.	TRBV5-1	TGCGCCAGCAGCCCTGGCGTGGGGGCAAACTCTGGAAACACCATATATTTT	CASSPGVGANSGNTIYF
TRBJ2-1	.	.	TRBV5-6	TGTGCCAGCAGCTTGGCCGGCAGGGTCAATGAGCAGTTCTTC	CASSLAGRVNEQFF
TRBJ2-7	.	.	TRBV7-2	TGTGCCAGCAGCTTAGACGGGGTTACCTACGAGCAGTACTTC	CASSLDGVTYEQYF
TRBJ2-1	.	.	TRBV5-1	TGCGCCAGCAGCTGGGGAGGGGGTCAAAGCTCCTACAATGAGCAGTTCTTC	CASSWGGGQSSYNEQFF
TRBJ1-1	TRBD1	.	TRBV11-1	TGTGCCAGCAGCTTAACAGGGGGCGTTGGGGACACTGAAGCTTTCTTT	CASSLTGGVGDTEAFF
TRBJ2-1	.	.	TRBV6-1	TGTGCCAGCAGTGAAGCGGCGGTGAACAATGAGCAGTTCTTC	CASSEAAVNNEQFF
TRBJ1-1	TRBD1	.	TRBV2	TGTGCCAGCAGTGTACAGGGGGTATACACTGAAGCTTTCTTT	CASSVQGVYTEAFF
TRBJ2-3	.	.	TRBV5-1	TGCGCCAGCAGCCCCGAGCCTTTCACAGATACGCAGTATTTT	CASSPEPFTDTQYF
TRBJ2-1	TRBD2	.	TRBV5-1	TGCGCCAGCAGCTTGGGGACTAGCCGATCCTACAATGAGCAGTTCTTC	CASSLGTSRSYNEQFF
TRBJ2-7	.	.	TRBV2	TGTGCCAGCAGTGATGGTGACGGGTACGAGCAGTACTTC	CASSDGDGYEQYF
TRBJ2-1	.	.	TRBV6-5	TGTGCCAGCAGTTTCACAGAGAGCTCCTACAATGAGCAGTTCTTC	CASSFTESSYNEQFF